This T cell receptor beta chain was retrieved from a study of cytomegalovirus exposure and HLA in healthy donors. In the study overall: Inside one of the first data releases sat about 85 million unique TCRs taken from HLA-typed donors. Overall study results and limits: The analysis excluded some indistinguishable V segments, including TRBV6-2 and TRBV6-3.

Each donor was nominally healthy when sampled (though unrecorded immune exposures were likely). V shed 1 base and J 2 bases; nucleotides not matched to a gene: 5. The CDR3 sequence is 18 residues long. CDR1 is MNHNS and CDR2 is SASEGT in the germline V gene. This clone was seen a handful of times. The antigen is not known. PCR primers comprised 60 Vbeta and 13 Jbeta primers. TCRdb keeps only in-frame clones here, not all; method: immunoSEQ multiplex PCR. The data contain around 220,000 clones, 60% to 80% of them singletons. Input material: PBMCs. This TCR was sampled from a man between 18 and 35 years old in good health and CMV-seronegative. V usage is TRBV6-1 and J usage is TRBJ2-3, with 14 bases that match TRBD2. CDR3 residues: CASSEGGTSGGFTDTQYF. CDR3 DNA sequence: TGTGCCAGCAGTGAAGGGGGGACTAGCGGGGGATTCACAGATACGCAGTATTTT.